Listed here is a single T cell receptor (beta chain). The CDR3 runs 15 residues. Germline V gives CDR1 KGHDR, CDR2 SFDVKD. The junction had 9 bases not matched to a gene; V was cut back by 2 bases and J by 9 bases. These data are taken from a study of blood T cell repertoires in COVID-19. Data came from immunoSEQ multiplex PCR; TCRdb stores just in-frame clones and leaves some out. The repertoire holds 26,000 or so clones, about 90% seen once, with approximately 2.9% in the top ten. The clonotype was recovered from a human donor in a cohort sampled during active COVID-19. The sequencing sample was made of peripheral blood. The chain combines TRBV24-1 with TRBJ1-5; 7 bases are shared with TRBD1. The CDR3, as DNA: TGTGCCACCAGTGATTCGCGGACAGGCGGTTGGCCCCAGCATTTT. It specifies CATSDSRTGGWPQHF.